The 24 T cell receptor beta chains below were found in one sample sequenced in a study of blood T cell repertoires in COVID-19. Some clones are missing from TCRdb's copy, which holds only in-frame ones; the method was immunoSEQ multiplex PCR. The sample has around 450,000 clones; roughly 87% are singletons. What was sequenced was PBMCs or T cells enriched from blood (not recorded which). The receptors were sampled from a woman between 18 and 29 years old who had recovered from COVID-19.

The chain joins TRBV15 to TRBJ2-1; tentatively, D is TRBD1 (5 bases). The V gene's germline CDR1 is LNHNV and CDR2 YYDKDF (reference sequence). This CDR3 comprises 13 residues. V was cut by 2 bases and J by 3 bases, with 5 bases left in between. The CDR3 reads CATSRQGYNEQFF. The DNA of the CDR3 is TGTGCCACCAGCAGACAGGGCTACAATGAGCAGTTCTTC.

This chain links TRBV11-2 with TRBJ2-5, with 7 bases identical to TRBD2. With 5 bases clipped from V and 5 bases from J, the junction kept 17 bases outside the gene matches. The length of the CDR3 is 17 residues. Germline CDR1 reads SGHAT; CDR2 reads FQNNGV. CDR3 amino acids: CASSVRPREVGVETQYF. The CDR3, as DNA: TGTGCCAGCAGCGTACGACCCCGGGAGGTGGGGGTGGAGACCCAGTACTTC.

This chain links TRBV27 with TRBJ1-1; D is unclear. Trimming pared 2 bases from V and 0 bases from J, leaving 22 bases between. The CDR3 is made up of 19 amino acids. Germline V CDR1 and CDR2: MNHEY, SMNVEV (reference sequence). DNA for the CDR3: TGTGCCAGCAGTTTAGAAGGTCGAGGCTTTGAGGCTCTGAACACTGAAGCTTTCTTT. This sequence encodes CASSLEGRGFEALNTEAFF.

This sequence joins TRBV28 and TRBJ2-3, with 13 positions matching TRBD2. Trimming at V came to 8 bases and at J to 6 bases, leaving 8 bases not matched to a gene. The CDR3 extends over 15 amino acids. Germline values: CDR1 MDHEN, CDR2 SYDVKM. The DNA of the CDR3 is TGTGCCAGCTATTCCACTAGCGGGGGGGCGGATACGCAGTATTTT. Translation gives CASYSTSGGADTQYF.

The V gene is TRBV2, the J gene TRBJ1-5; unclear D gene. The germline V gene encodes CDR1 SNHLY and CDR2 FYNNEI. The V end was cut by 5 bases, the J end by 3 bases, with 8 bases between. The CDR3 runs to 13 residues. In nucleotides, the CDR3 is TGTGCCAGCAGTATCGGACTCAATCAGCCCCAGCATTTT. This translates into CASSIGLNQPQHF. Using reference TRBV2 and TRBJ1-5 for the parts outside the CDR3, the full variable domain is EPEVTQTPSHQVTQMGQEVILRCVPISNHLYFYWYRQILGQKVEFLVSFYNNEISEKSEIFDDQFSVERPDGSNFTLKIRSTKLEDSAMYFCASSIGLNQPQHFGDGTRLSIL.

This clone was counted a single time. The chain is built from TRBV28 and TRBJ1-2; D is undetermined. Deletions cut 6 bases from V and 3 bases from J, with 11 bases between. CDR1 is MDHEN and CDR2 is SYDVKM in the germline V gene. The CDR3 spans 13 residues. CDR3 amino acids: CASRPGGYYGYTF. For the CDR3, the DNA is TGTGCCAGCAGGCCCGGCGGGTACTATGGCTACACCTTC.

This clone was picked up a small number of times. This chain joins TRBV4-1 and TRBJ2-5; TRBD1 matches 10 bases. V gave up 0 bases and J gave up 6 bases; unmatched junction bases: 16. The CDR3 covers 19 residues. Per the germline V gene, CDR1 is MGHRA and CDR2 is YSYEKL. CDR3 in DNA: TGCGCCAGCAGCCAAGAGGGCCGGGGTCAAAGGACAGGGGGAAAGACCCAGTACTTC. Translation gives CASSQEGRGQRTGGKTQYF.

This rearrangement joins TRBV2 to TRBJ2-1, with TRBD1 identical over 7 bases. The CDR3 loop spans 14 amino acids. Per the germline V gene, CDR1 is SNHLY and CDR2 is FYNNEI. The ends lost 3 bases at V and 10 bases at J; junction bases unmatched: 9. The chain's CDR3 is CASSEEQGLNEQFF. CDR3 DNA sequence: TGTGCCAGCAGTGAGGAACAGGGGTTGAACGAGCAGTTCTTC.

The V call is TRBV5-1, the J call TRBJ2-7; D not certain. The CDR3 covers 14 residues. From germline, CDR1 is SGHRS and CDR2 YFSETQ. V was cut by 0 bases and J by 3 bases, with 10 bases left in between. CDR3 nucleotide sequence: TGCGCCAGCAGCTTGGGGGCCACGCGCTACGAGCAGTACTTC. Translating it yields CASSLGATRYEQYF.

The V and J genes are TRBV7-9 and TRBJ2-3; a weak D match, TRBD2 (6 bases). Looked up from germline, CDR1 is SEHNR and CDR2 is FQNEAQ (reference sequence). The V end lost 3 bases, the J end lost 4 bases, and 11 bases lay between the germline ends. This CDR3 is built from 14 residues. The CDR3 loop reads CASSLGGGADTQYF. The DNA of the CDR3 is TGTGCCAGCAGCTTGGGGGGTGGAGCAGATACGCAGTATTTT.

The genes are TRBV7-8 and TRBJ2-7, with TRBD1 as a possible D gene (5 bases). This CDR3 is built from 15 residues. The germline gives CDR1 SGHVS, CDR2 FQNEAQ. V was cut by 0 bases and J by 1 base, with 10 bases left in between. The DNA of the CDR3 is TGTGCCAGCAGCTTAGCGAGGCAGGGTTCCTACGAGCAGTACTTC. It translates to CASSLARQGSYEQYF.

The rearrangement joins TRBV19 to TRBJ1-1; weak D call: TRBD1 (5 bases). CDR3 length: 14 amino acids. Germline CDR1 and CDR2: LNHDA and SQIVND (reference sequence). V was clipped by 7 bases and J by 3 bases, with 15 bases between them. CDR3 sequence: CASTPWGGDTEAFF. CDR3 bases: TGTGCCAGTACACCCTGGGGGGGAGACACTGAAGCTTTCTTT.

The V gene is TRBV5-6, the J gene TRBJ1-2, with TRBD1 matching over 7 bases. The CDR3 length is 18 residues. CDR1 SGHDT and CDR2 YYEEEE come from the germline V gene. After removal of 3 bases from V and 1 base from J, the junction contained 15 bases not matched to a gene. CDR3 in DNA: TGTGCCAGCAGCTCGACAACAGGGGTCTACCGGAATAACTATGGCTACACCTTC. Protein sequence: CASSSTTGVYRNNYGYTF.

The chain carries TRBV3-1 (or the pseudogene TRBV3-2) and TRBJ1-1; a weak D match, TRBD1 (6 bases). CDR3 length equals 14 residues. The germline gives CDR1 LGHDT, CDR2 YNNKEL (reference sequence). V shed 0 bases and J shed 8 bases, with 13 bases lying between them. CDR3 amino acids: CASSQEHRVTEAFF. CDR3 DNA: TGTGCCAGCAGCCAAGAACACAGGGTAACCGAAGCTTTCTTT.

The chain is built from TRBV28 and TRBJ1-5; D unresolved. V lost 2 bases to trimming and J lost 7 bases, with 9 bases between them. The CDR3 has 13 amino acids. Germline CDR1 reads MDHEN; CDR2 reads SYDVKM. CDR3 sequence: CASSLRGEQPQHF. The CDR3 coding sequence is TGTGCCAGCAGTTTACGGGGTGAACAGCCCCAGCATTTT.

About this clone itself: The sample carries other DNA sequences with the same CDR3. V is TRBV10-3 and J is TRBJ1-1; possible D gene TRBD1, 6 bases. The CDR3 covers 13 residues. V lost 8 bases to trimming and J lost 1 base, with 11 bases between them. Germline loops: CDR1 ENHRY, CDR2 SYGVKD. This chain's CDR3 is CAIVGGENTEAFF. DNA of the CDR3: TGTGCCATCGTAGGGGGTGAGAACACTGAAGCTTTCTTT.

The chain employs TRBV28 and TRBJ2-2, with TRBD2 matching 8 bases. The junction had 13 bases not matched to a gene; V was cut back by 8 bases and J by 5 bases. The CDR3 has 16 amino acids. Germline CDR1 reads MDHEN; CDR2 reads SYDVKM. CDR3 residues: CASGFLRRGETGELFF. CDR3 in DNA: TGTGCCAGCGGATTTCTCCGGCGGGGGGAGACCGGGGAGCTGTTTTTT.

The rearrangement uses TRBV5-4 and TRBJ1-1, with TRBD1 matching 7 bases. Germline trimming cut 4 bases from V and 3 bases from J; bases unmatched to any gene: 6. Germline assignment: CDR1 SGHNT and CDR2 YYREEE (reference sequence). CDR3 size: 14 residues. The CDR3 coding sequence is TGTGCCAGCAGCCAGACAGGGATCGACACTGAAGCTTTCTTT. Encoded protein: CASSQTGIDTEAFF. The full variable domain, its missing parts supplied by reference TRBV5-4 and TRBJ1-1, is ETGVTQSPTHLIKTRGQQVTLRCSSQSGHNTVSWYQQALGQGPQFIFQYYREEENGRGNFPPRFSGLQFPNYSSELNVNALELDDSALYLCASSQTGIDTEAFFGQGTRLTVV.

The chain recombines TRBV5-4 with TRBJ2-5, with TRBD2 identical over 9 bases. Losses at the gene ends were 4 bases for V and 2 bases for J; bases not matched to a gene: 9. The CDR3 sequence is 16 residues long. The germline gives CDR1 SGHNT, CDR2 YYREEE (reference sequence). CDR3 coding DNA: TGTGCCAGCAGCGCGGGACGGCGGGGGGGACAAGAGACCCAGTACTTC. It is translated as CASSAGRRGGQETQYF.

The chain recombines TRBV9 with TRBJ2-3; 7 bases map to TRBD2. This CDR3 is 16 amino acids long. In germline, CDR1 is SGDLS, CDR2 YYNGEE. J gave up 0 bases and V 3 bases, and 7 bases lay outside the gene matches. Here the CDR3 reads CASSAWDYASTDTQYF. In DNA form, the CDR3 reads TGTGCCAGCAGCGCTTGGGACTACGCTAGCACAGATACGCAGTATTTT.

V usage is TRBV6-5 and J usage is TRBJ1-6; 8 bases line up with TRBD1. CDR1 is MNHEY and CDR2 is SVGAGI in the germline V gene. V dropped 7 bases and J dropped 13; count of bases not matched to a gene: 9. The CDR3 totals 13 residues. The CDR3 here is CASNPDGDRPLHF. For the CDR3, the DNA is TGTGCCAGCAATCCGGACGGGGACAGGCCCCTCCACTTT.

The rearrangement joins TRBV6-5 to TRBJ1-6; D ambiguous. The germline CDR1 and CDR2 sequences are MNHEY and SVGAGI. Trimming shortened V by 6 bases and J by 0 bases, and 6 bases separated the two germline ends. This CDR3 spans 14 amino acids. The DNA of the CDR3 is TGTGCCAGCAGCTGGAGCTCCTATAATTCACCCCTCCACTTT. Translation gives CASSWSSYNSPLHF.

The genes are TRBV7-2 and TRBJ1-6; tentatively, D is TRBD1 (6 bases). There are 14 residues in the CDR3. Deletions cut 3 bases from V and 9 bases from J, with 12 bases between. Germline CDR1 SGHTA, CDR2 FQGNSA. CDR3 region: CASSFNRDGSPLHF. DNA of the CDR3: TGTGCCAGCAGCTTTAACAGGGATGGTTCACCCCTCCACTTT.

This chain connects TRBV5-4 to TRBJ2-1, with D uncertain. The CDR3 has 14 amino acids. V was clipped by 4 bases and J by 8 bases, with 16 bases between them. Germline lookup yields CDR1 SGHNT and CDR2 YYREEE (reference sequence). This CDR3 reads CASSKGRASDEQFF. The DNA for the CDR3 is TGTGCCAGCAGCAAAGGTAGAGCGAGCGATGAGCAGTTCTTC.